The 11 T cell receptor beta chains in this list originate from one sample, sequenced in a study of blood T cell repertoires in COVID-19. The repertoire was sequenced with immunoSEQ multiplex PCR; TCRdb's copy has only in-frame clones and lacks some. Found here are under 250,000 clones, approximately 89% of them singletons; the top ten hold 6% to 6.5%. The source material was peripheral blood. Receptors originate from a woman aged 30 to 39 with COVID-19, enrolled during active disease.

The chain carries TRBV6-5 and TRBJ2-7; a weak D match, TRBD1 (5 bases). Germline CDR1 reads MNHEY; CDR2 reads SVGAGI. The length of the CDR3 is 13 residues. Deletions cut 4 bases from V and 6 bases from J, with 13 bases between. CDR3 nucleotides: TGTGCCAGCAGTTCGTCAGGGATTCGCGAGCAGTACTTC. It yields the protein CASSSSGIREQYF.

The chain joins TRBV11-1 to TRBJ1-1; 9 bases line up with TRBD1. V was clipped by 4 bases and J by 4 bases; unmatched bases: 4. The CDR3 loop spans 14 amino acids. Germline CDR1 is SGHAT and CDR2 is FQDESV (reference sequence). The DNA for the CDR3 is TGTGCCAGCAGCTGGACAGGGGAGGGCACTGAAGCTTTCTTT. Encoded protein: CASSWTGEGTEAFF.

The CDR3 nucleotides are TGTGCCAGCAGCTTACTTAGCGGGGGGACCTACAATGAGCAGTTCTTC. Protein: CASSLLSGGTYNEQFF. V gene TRBV7-2 combines with J gene TRBJ2-1; 10 positions match TRBD2. The CDR3 runs to 16 residues. Germline V CDR1 and CDR2: SGHTA, FQGNSA. The V and J ends lost 2 bases and 2 bases, in that order; junction bases with no gene match: 3.

This chain connects TRBV25-1 to TRBJ2-1; perhaps TRBD1 as D (6 bases). The length of the CDR3 is 17 residues. The V gene lost 2 bases and the J gene lost 5 bases, with 19 bases spanning the gap. Per the germline V gene, CDR1 is MGHDK and CDR2 is SYGVNS. The CDR3 sequence is CASSERRSRGSDNEQFF. The DNA for the CDR3 is TGTGCCAGCAGTGAACGCCGCAGCAGGGGATCCGACAATGAGCAGTTCTTC.

The chain links TRBV14 to TRBJ2-3; no clear D. With 2 bases removed from V and 2 bases from J, the gap between germline ends came to 11 bases. Per the germline V gene, CDR1 is SGHDN and CDR2 is FVKESK. This CDR3 contains 15 residues. The CDR3 coding sequence is TGTGCCAGCAGCCAAAGACTGAAGGCCACAGATACGCAGTATTTT. Translated: CASSQRLKATDTQYF. Full variable domain (rest looked up from reference TRBV14 and TRBJ2-3): EAGVTQFPSHSVIEKGQTVTLRCDPISGHDNLYWYRRVMGKEIKFLLHFVKESKQDESGMPNNRFLAERTGGTYSTLKVQPAELEDSGVYFCASSQRLKATDTQYFGPGTRLTVL.

The CDR3 here is CAISEQDGRSYEQYF. The CDR3 nucleotides read TGTGCCATCAGTGAACAGGACGGCCGCTCCTACGAGCAGTACTTC. The chain combines TRBV10-3 with TRBJ2-7; perhaps TRBD1 as D (5 bases). V was trimmed by 3 bases and J by 0 bases, leaving 12 bases between them. The germline CDR1 and CDR2 sequences are ENHRY and SYGVKD. CDR3 length equals 15 residues.

This clone was recorded once. The chain joins TRBV5-4 to TRBJ2-7; D may be TRBD1 (5 bases). This CDR3 comprises 12 residues. The germline gives CDR1 SGHNT, CDR2 YYREEE (reference sequence). The V gene lost 4 bases and the J gene lost 6 bases, with 11 bases spanning the gap. The CDR3: CASSLTGSEQYF. CDR3 nucleotides: TGTGCCAGCAGCCTAACAGGCTCCGAGCAGTACTTC. The entire variable domain, with the rest obtained from reference TRBV5-4 and TRBJ2-7, is as follows: ETGVTQSPTHLIKTRGQQVTLRCSSQSGHNTVSWYQQALGQGPQFIFQYYREEENGRGNFPPRFSGLQFPNYSSELNVNALELDDSALYLCASSLTGSEQYFGPGTRLTVT.

This clone was picked up one time. This chain links TRBV3-1 (or the pseudogene TRBV3-2) with TRBJ2-2, with D possibly TRBD2 on 6 matching bases. V was pared by 4 bases and J by 0 bases, with 9 bases between. The CDR3 consists of 15 residues. The germline CDR1 and CDR2 sequences are LGHDT and YNNKEL (reference sequence). For the CDR3, the DNA is TGTGCCAGCAGCCCGACTAGGACGAACACCGGGGAGCTGTTTTTT. Its translation: CASSPTRTNTGELFF.

The genes are TRBV2 and TRBJ2-7, with 15 bases fitting TRBD2. Germline CDR1 SNHLY, CDR2 FYNNEI. Losses at the gene ends were 6 bases for V and 3 bases for J; bases not matched to a gene: 18. The CDR3 covers 20 residues. CDR3 in amino acids: CASSQGSGLAGGRVGYEQYF. In DNA, the CDR3 is TGTGCCAGCAGCCAAGGGTCCGGACTAGCGGGGGGGCGGGTAGGCTACGAGCAGTACTTC.

This chain uses TRBV29-1 with TRBJ2-4; TRBD1 matches 9 bases. The CDR3 covers 13 residues. Unmatched junction bases numbered 5, after V lost 6 bases and J lost 5 bases. Germline assignment: CDR1 SQVTM and CDR2 ANQGSEA. CDR3 region: CSVKTGGENIQYF. Written as DNA, the CDR3 is TGCAGCGTAAAGACAGGGGGGGAAAACATTCAGTACTTC.

V is TRBV10-3 and J is TRBJ1-1, with D uncertain. V gave up 7 bases and J gave up 0 bases, with 9 bases separating them. Germline lookup yields CDR1 ENHRY and CDR2 SYGVKD. The CDR3 length is 13 residues. Here the CDR3 reads CAIKRNLNTEAFF. The CDR3 DNA is TGTGCCATCAAGAGGAATTTGAACACTGAAGCTTTCTTT.